This T cell receptor beta chain was sequenced during a study of shared clonotypes between healthy human individuals. Memory CD4+ cells were the fraction left after CD45RA+ naive selection. Assay: immunoSEQ multiplex PCR; the TCRdb copy retains only in-frame clones and omits some. The data show roughly 1,600,000 clones, 97% to 99% seen once. V lost 7 bases, J lost 2 bases, and 11 bases lay in between. Germline V gives CDR1 MNHEY, CDR2 SVGAGI. The CDR3 extends over 14 amino acids. Study-level findings and limits: Non-shared clonotypes had lower generation probabilities than clonotypes shared by all four sorted-subset donors. What limited the represented genetic and exposure-history diversity was the small number of donors.

Note on this clone: Its antigen is unidentified.

The sequence came from a man under 40 in good health. Sequencing was carried out using naive CD4+ T cells sorted from blood. As for subset: CD45RA+ positively selected. J is TRBJ2-2 and V is TRBV6-5; D remains unclear. In DNA form, the CDR3 reads TGTGCCAGCAATTTTAGATCTAACACCGGGGAGCTGTTTTTT. This sequence encodes CASNFRSNTGELFF.